What follows are 22 T cell receptor beta chains derived from one specimen sequenced in a study of shared clonotypes between healthy human individuals. Generated by immunoSEQ multiplex PCR, the TCRdb table keeps only in-frame clones and is missing some. Of over 2 million clones listed, around 96% are singletons. Naive CD8 cells lacked CD45RO, underwent positive selection for CCR7 and left out terminally differentiated effector memory CD45RA+ cells. Sequencing was done on a sample of naive CD8+ T cells sorted from blood. The receptors shown here come from a man aged 18 to 35 in good health.

V and J are TRBV5-6 and TRBJ2-2; D call uncertain. The CDR3 covers 16 residues. Between the trimmed V and J ends, which lost 6 bases and 0 bases, there was a span of 15 bases. Germline CDR1 and CDR2: SGHDT and YYEEEE. The CDR3 here is CASNIQPQANTGELFF. In DNA form, the CDR3 reads TGTGCCAGCAACATTCAGCCCCAGGCGAACACCGGGGAGCTGTTTTTT.

The chain is built from TRBV27 and TRBJ1-2; D might be TRBD1 (5 bases). CDR1 is MNHEY, CDR2 SMNVEV, per germline (reference sequence). The CDR3 sequence is 15 residues long. The V end lost 4 bases, the J end lost 1 base, and 13 bases lay between the germline ends. The CDR3, as DNA: TGTGCCAGCAGTTCGAATCGGGACTTTAACTATGGCTACACCTTC. It encodes CASSSNRDFNYGYTF.

The chain combines TRBV5-4 with TRBJ2-3; unclear D gene. The CDR3 totals 15 residues. CDR1 SGHNT and CDR2 YYREEE come from the germline V gene (reference sequence). V was cut by 3 bases and J by 5 bases, with 16 bases left in between. This CDR3 reads CASSSGRSGIDTQYF. CDR3 sequence (DNA): TGTGCCAGCAGCTCTGGCCGCTCAGGAATAGATACGCAGTATTTT.

The chain has TRBV25-1 and TRBJ2-1; D unclear. The CDR3 runs 15 residues. The V end was cut by 2 bases, the J end by 3 bases, with 11 bases between. CDR1 and CDR2 (germline): MGHDK, SYGVNS. CDR3 nucleotide sequence: TGTGCCAGCAGTGAAAGGTCTAGTAGCTACAATGAGCAGTTCTTC. As protein: CASSERSSSYNEQFF.

V and J are TRBV30 and TRBJ2-5; D is unresolved. The DNA end is more similar to TRBJ2-7, so the J call may be wrong. This CDR3 spans 12 amino acids. From germline, CDR1 is GTSNPN and CDR2 SVGIG (reference sequence). The CDR3 here is CAWSVGGYEQYF. The CDR3, as DNA: TGTGCCTGGAGTGTGGGTGGATACGAGCAGTACTTC.

This chain connects TRBV6-1 to TRBJ2-7; 11 bases map to TRBD1. The CDR3 covers 13 residues. CDR1 is MNHNS, CDR2 SASEGT, per germline. The V gene end was trimmed by 6 bases and the J gene end by 3 bases; junction bases not matched to a gene: 1. The CDR3 DNA reads as TGTGCCAGCAGGGGACAGGGGGGCTACGAGCAGTACTTC. It yields the protein CASRGQGGYEQYF.

The chain uses TRBV6-5 and TRBJ1-5; D is perhaps TRBD1 (5 bases). The CDR3 runs 13 residues. Trimming pared 8 bases from V and 4 bases from J, leaving 12 bases between. The germline V gene has CDR1 MNHEY and CDR2 SVGAGI. The CDR3 reads CASGALPNQPQHF. The CDR3 coding sequence is TGTGCCAGCGGGGCCCTTCCTAATCAGCCCCAGCATTTT.

Note on this clone: The same CDR3 also results from other DNA sequences found in this sample. The chain has TRBV27 and TRBJ2-7, with a tentative D call TRBD2 (6 bases). Deletions cut 3 bases from V and 0 bases from J, with 12 bases between. The V gene's germline CDR1 is MNHEY and CDR2 SMNVEV (reference sequence). The CDR3 length is 15 residues. For the CDR3, the DNA is TGTGCCAGCAGTTTCGCCGGCGGGGTCTCCTACGAGCAGTACTTC. It encodes CASSFAGGVSYEQYF.

The chain recombines TRBV18 with TRBJ2-7; 7 nucleotides line up with TRBD1. The length of the CDR3 is 13 residues. Germline V CDR1 and CDR2: KGHSH, LQKENI. V was pared by 4 bases and J by 6 bases, with 6 bases of the junction left unmatched. Written as DNA, the CDR3 is TGTGCCAGCTCACGACAGGGTTCCGGCGAGCAGTACTTC. Amino acid sequence: CASSRQGSGEQYF.

The chain links TRBV27 to TRBJ1-1; D uncertain. The CDR3 sequence is 15 residues long. The germline V gene encodes CDR1 MNHEY and CDR2 SMNVEV (reference sequence). Trimming stripped 5 bases from V and 0 bases from J, with 13 bases between. The CDR3 loop is CASSLAGLLNTEAFF. As DNA, the CDR3 is TGTGCCAGCAGTCTGGCAGGTTTATTGAACACTGAAGCTTTCTTT.

About this clone itself: Other DNA sequences in this specimen translate into the identical CDR3. This rearrangement joins TRBV6-5 to TRBJ2-7, with 8 positions matching TRBD2. The V and J ends lost 2 bases and 2 bases, in that order; junction bases with no gene match: 2. CDR3 length: 14 amino acids. Germline CDR1 MNHEY, CDR2 SVGAGI. CDR3 residues: CASSYREGTYEQYF. Written as DNA, the CDR3 is TGTGCCAGCAGTTACCGGGAGGGGACCTACGAGCAGTACTTC.

The rearrangement joins TRBV6-6 to TRBJ2-2; weak D call: TRBD2 (5 bases). The V gene's germline CDR1 is MNHNY and CDR2 SVGAGI (reference sequence). The CDR3 totals 12 residues. V lost 10 bases and J lost 6, with 12 bases in between. The CDR3 sequence is CATPSGAGELFF. CDR3 in DNA: TGTGCCACCCCCTCCGGGGCCGGGGAGCTGTTTTTT.

V and J are TRBV4-1 and TRBJ2-7; D is perhaps TRBD1 or TRBD2 (5 bases each). Trimming stripped 6 bases from V and 4 bases from J, with 22 bases between. The CDR3 sequence is 16 residues long. The V gene's germline CDR1 is MGHRA and CDR2 YSYEKL. Written as DNA, the CDR3 is TGCGCCAGCAGTCTCGTCGGGACCGGGGCCGGATACGAGCAGTACTTC. The encoded protein is CASSLVGTGAGYEQYF.

This chain uses TRBV11-2 with TRBJ2-1; the match to TRBD2 covers 7 bases. Germline-derived CDR1 and CDR2 are SGHAT and FQNNGV. V lost 1 base to trimming and J lost 3 bases; unmatched junction nucleotides: 9. This CDR3 has 17 amino acids. CDR3 protein: CASSLVSGTSDYNEQFF. CDR3 coding DNA: TGTGCCAGCAGCTTAGTATCCGGCACTAGCGACTACAATGAGCAGTTCTTC. Supplemented by reference TRBV11-2 and TRBJ2-1, the full variable domain reads EAGVAQSPRYKIIEKRQSVAFWCNPISGHATLYWYQQILGQGPKLLIQFQNNGVVDDSQLPKDRFSAERLKGVDSTLKIQPAKLEDSAVYLCASSLVSGTSDYNEQFFGPGTRLTVL.

V usage is TRBV5-6 and J usage is TRBJ2-3; D is tentatively TRBD1 or TRBD2 (5 bases each). Trimming took off 1 base at V and 5 bases at J, with 20 bases between the two ends. This CDR3 comprises 17 residues. Germline CDR1 is SGHDT and CDR2 is YYEEEE. Here the CDR3 reads CASSLKVGEGVGDTQYF. The CDR3 nucleotides read TGTGCCAGCAGCTTGAAGGTCGGGGAAGGGGTGGGAGATACGCAGTATTTT.

CDR3 protein: CASSDEGRVEQYF. The CDR3 DNA is TGCGCCAGCAGCGACGAGGGACGGGTCGAGCAGTACTTC. The chain has TRBV4-1 and TRBJ2-7, with D perhaps being TRBD1 or TRBD2 (5 bases each). This CDR3 has 13 amino acids. Germline loops: CDR1 MGHRA, CDR2 YSYEKL. Trimming removed 5 bases at V and 6 bases at J, with 14 bases between.

The rearrangement joins TRBV7-8 to TRBJ2-4; 7 bases fit TRBD1. Germline-derived CDR1 and CDR2 are SGHVS and FQNEAQ. The CDR3 is 16 amino acids. V gave up 4 bases and J gave up 0 bases; unmatched junction bases: 6. CDR3 bases: TGTGCCAGCAGCTGGACAGGCGCTACAGCCAAAAACATTCAGTACTTC. Its translation is CASSWTGATAKNIQYF.

J is TRBJ2-2 and V is TRBV6-5; D is unclear. CDR1 MNHEY and CDR2 SVGAGI come from the germline V gene. This CDR3 contains 14 residues. Trimming took 2 bases from V and 3 from J, leaving 7 bases between them. The CDR3 is CASSYGVYTGELFF. CDR3 bases: TGTGCCAGCAGTTACGGGGTTTACACCGGGGAGCTGTTTTTT.

The chain employs TRBV6-5 and TRBJ1-5, with 10 nucleotides matching TRBD1. Germline V gene lookup returns CDR1 MNHEY and CDR2 SVGAGI. V shed 2 bases, J shed 5 bases, and the junction held 3 bases outside the gene matches. The CDR3 totals 15 residues. The CDR3 sequence: CASSYGTGDDQPQHF. In DNA, the CDR3 is TGTGCCAGCAGTTACGGGACAGGGGACGATCAGCCCCAGCATTTT.

This clone showed up just a few times. This rearrangement joins TRBV4-3 to TRBJ1-1, with D possibly being TRBD1 (6 bases). The CDR3 runs 15 residues. Germline V CDR1 and CDR2: LGHNA, YSLEER. Trimming took off 3 bases at V and 0 bases at J, with 11 bases between the two ends. The CDR3 here is CASSQGWTVNTEAFF. The DNA of the CDR3 is TGCGCCAGCAGCCAGGGCTGGACAGTGAACACTGAAGCTTTCTTT.

The chain is built from TRBV2 and TRBJ2-7; no reliable D call. In germline, CDR1 is SNHLY, CDR2 FYNNEI. The ends were cut back, 3 bases at V and 0 bases at J, with 9 bases in the middle. The CDR3 contains 14 residues. CDR3 DNA sequence: TGTGCCAGCAGTGAGGGTACCCTCTCCTACGAGCAGTACTTC. It translates to CASSEGTLSYEQYF.

Concerning this clone itself: The sample has other DNA sequences that encode this CDR3 too. This chain connects TRBV4-1 to TRBJ1-1, with D unclear. The CDR3 is 14 amino acids. The germline V and J ends were trimmed by 0 bases and 1 base, with 6 bases remaining between them. Germline V CDR1 and CDR2: MGHRA, YSYEKL. The CDR3 nucleotides read TGCGCCAGCAGCCAAGAATACAAGAACACTGAAGCTTTCTTT. Translation gives CASSQEYKNTEAFF.